The 20 T cell receptor beta chains listed next were all sequenced from one sample in a study. TCRdb re-called the RT-PCR reads with MiXCR, one entry per CDR3 protein. The sample lists more than 550,000 distinct CDR3 sequences; approximately 14% were seen once. Sequenced sample: memory CD4+ T cells from blood. The source is a female donor in good health, serving as a healthy control.

This clonotype has a handful of counts. The rearrangement joins TRBV11-3 to TRBJ2-3, with D uncertain. This CDR3 comprises 14 residues. Germline CDR1 and CDR2: SGHNT and YENEEA. Between the trimmed V and J ends, which lost 1 base and 3 bases, there was a span of 8 bases. Here the CDR3 DNA reads TGTGCCAGCAGCTTAGGGAGCATAACAGATACGCAGTATTTT. Its protein product is CASSLGSITDTQYF.

As to this clonotype: One end of the junction is discordant with germline, which a read error may explain. In DNA form, the CDR3 reads TGCGCCAGCAGCGGGGGACTAGCGGCGAACACCGGGGAGCTGATTTTT. Its translation: CASSGGLAANTGELIF. This chain uses TRBV5-1 with TRBJ2-2; 11 bases map to TRBD2. CDR3 length: 16 amino acids. CDR1 and CDR2 (germline): SGHRS, YFSETQ.

This clonotype was picked up many times. The chain combines TRBV20-1 with TRBJ2-3, with TRBD2 matching over 8 bases. J gave up 5 bases and V 6 bases, and 10 bases lay outside the gene matches. The CDR3 has 14 residues. Germline loops: CDR1 DFQATT, CDR2 SNEGSKA (reference sequence). The CDR3 region has the DNA TGCAGTGCCAAGAGCGGGAGAGGGATAGATACGCAGTATTTT. Its translation: CSAKSGRGIDTQYF.

This clonotype occurred a few times. V gene TRBV7-9 combines with J gene TRBJ2-1, with 9 bases that match TRBD2. This CDR3 has 16 amino acids. Germline V gene sequence: CDR1 SEHNR, CDR2 FQNEAQ (reference sequence). Trimming removed 3 bases from V and 8 bases from J; junction bases left unmatched: 11. Written as DNA, the CDR3 is TGTGCCAGCAGCTTTGGGGGCGGGAGGGCCATCCATGAGCAGTTCTTC. Its protein is CASSFGGGRAIHEQFF.

In its sample, this clonotype was seen many times. V and J are TRBV5-1 and TRBJ1-4, with 9 bases aligning to TRBD1. Germline V lookup: CDR1 SGHRS, CDR2 YFSETQ. V shed 4 bases and J 6 bases; nucleotides not matched to a gene: 19. The CDR3 sequence is 19 residues long. The CDR3 nucleotides are TGCGCCAGCAGCACCGGACAGGGGCGCTTAAGGGGCTTCGATGAAAAACTGTTTTTT. Translating gives CASSTGQGRLRGFDEKLFF.

This clonotype was picked up a small number of times. The CDR3 sequence is CASRFQGNTEAFF. Here the CDR3 DNA reads TGCGCCAGCAGATTTCAGGGCAACACTGAAGCTTTCTTT. The rearrangement uses TRBV5-1 and TRBJ1-1, with TRBD1 as a possible D gene (5 bases). This CDR3 region has 13 residues. The germline CDR1 and CDR2 sequences are SGHRS and YFSETQ. The V end lost 5 bases, the J end lost 2 bases, and 10 bases lay between the germline ends.

V usage is TRBV6-2 or TRBV6-3 and J usage is TRBJ1-1; the D is unclear. Germline CDR1 and CDR2: MNHEY and SVGEGT. Trimming stripped 6 bases from V and 0 bases from J, with 11 bases between. This CDR3 is 14 amino acids long. CDR3: CASRRADLNTEAFF. In DNA form, the CDR3 reads TGTGCCAGCAGGAGGGCAGACCTGAACACTGAAGCTTTCTTT.

This sequence joins TRBV6-2 or TRBV6-3 and TRBJ2-2; D could derive from TRBD1 or TRBD2 (5 bases each). Deletions cut 5 bases from V and 3 bases from J, with 13 bases between. Germline CDR1 is MNHEY and CDR2 is SVGEGT. CDR3 size: 15 residues. The CDR3 reads CASSRDGAYTGELFF. For the CDR3, the DNA is TGTGCCAGCAGTAGGGACGGGGCCTACACCGGGGAGCTGTTTTTT.

The chain joins TRBV27 to TRBJ1-4, with 7 bases that match TRBD1. After removal of 7 bases from V and 4 bases from J, the junction contained 9 bases not matched to a gene. The CDR3 covers 15 residues. Germline CDR1 reads MNHEY; CDR2 reads SMNVEV (reference sequence). The CDR3 nucleotides read TGTGCCAGCAAAACCGGGACAGTCTATAATGAAAAACTGTTTTTT. It codes for CASKTGTVYNEKLFF.

The chain has TRBV6-2 or TRBV6-3 and TRBJ2-1; D ambiguous. The CDR3 consists of 12 residues. Per the germline V gene, CDR1 is MNHEY and CDR2 is SVGEGT. Trimming removed 6 bases from V and 3 bases from J, with 6 bases in between. As DNA, the CDR3 is TGTGCCAGCAGCAACTTCTACAATGAGCAGTTCTTC. Encoded protein: CASSNFYNEQFF.

The chain is built from TRBV9 and TRBJ1-5, with D perhaps matching TRBD1 (6 bases). Germline-derived CDR1 and CDR2 are SGDLS and YYNGEE. The CDR3 has 15 residues. Trimming shortened V by 0 bases and J by 2 bases, and 9 bases separated the two germline ends. CDR3 bases: TGTGCCAGCAGCGTAGCTCCAGGGGGCAATCAGCCCCAGCATTTT. Its translation is CASSVAPGGNQPQHF.

The sample holds many counts of this clonotype. This rearrangement joins TRBV7-2 to TRBJ2-5; TRBD2 agrees at 12 bases. Germline V gives CDR1 SGHTA, CDR2 FQGNSA. The CDR3 has 14 amino acids. V trimming: 7 bases; J trimming: 5 bases; junction bases outside the gene matches: 5. CDR3 amino acids: CASKTSGSRETQYF. The CDR3 nucleotides read TGTGCCAGCAAGACTAGCGGGAGTCGGGAGACCCAGTACTTC.

This clonotype was recorded many times. The V and J genes are TRBV10-3 and TRBJ2-3, with TRBD2 identical over 10 bases. Germline V lookup: CDR1 ENHRY, CDR2 SYGVKD. Unmatched junction bases numbered 11, after V lost 5 bases and J lost 0 bases. The CDR3 covers 18 residues. CDR3: CAISKSASGGPSTDTQYF. DNA for the CDR3: TGTGCCATCAGTAAATCGGCTAGCGGGGGACCAAGCACAGATACGCAGTATTTT.

This clonotype was picked up a small number of times. The chain has TRBV29-1 and TRBJ1-2, with no clear D. The germline V gene has CDR1 SQVTM and CDR2 ANQGSEA. The CDR3 runs 11 residues. The V end was cut by 0 bases, the J end by 8 bases, with 7 bases between. CDR3 amino acids: CSVEENLGYTF. CDR3 DNA: TGCAGCGTTGAAGAGAATCTAGGCTACACCTTC.

The genes are TRBV6-2 or TRBV6-3 and TRBJ2-1; D is undetermined. In germline, CDR1 is MNHEY, CDR2 SVGEGT. V dropped 0 bases and J dropped 14 bases, with 14 bases sitting between them. The CDR3 runs 13 residues. Written as DNA, the CDR3 is TGTGCCAGCAGTTACTCGCAGTCAGCCTTGAAGTTCTTC. Translation: CASSYSQSALKFF.

This clonotype was detected ten times or more. The rearrangement uses TRBV29-1 and TRBJ2-3; maybe TRBD2 (7 bases). V was clipped by 4 bases and J by 2 bases, with 10 bases between them. Germline CDR1 SQVTM, CDR2 ANQGSEA. The CDR3 spans 13 residues. CDR3 sequence: CSVGGGLTDTQYF. In DNA form, the CDR3 reads TGCAGCGTTGGGGGGGGGCTCACAGATACGCAGTATTTT.

The rearrangement links TRBV10-3 to TRBJ2-2; possibly TRBD2 for D (7 bases). The V gene lost 7 bases and the J gene lost 4 bases, with 19 bases spanning the gap. Germline V gene data show CDR1 as ENHRY and CDR2 as SYGVKD. This CDR3 is 16 amino acids long. The CDR3 DNA reads TGTGCCATCACCTCGGGGGGCGGGACACTCACCGGGGAGCTGTTTTTT. Its protein is CAITSGGGTLTGELFF.

This clonotype has a count of ten or more. The chain has TRBV29-1 and TRBJ2-3; 9 bases line up with TRBD2. The CDR3 extends over 13 amino acids. V was pared by 4 bases and J by 5 bases, with 4 bases of the junction left unmatched. The V gene's germline CDR1 is SQVTM and CDR2 ANQGSEA. CDR3 amino acids: CSVVAGVVDTQYF. Written as DNA, the CDR3 is TGCAGCGTTGTAGCGGGAGTGGTAGATACGCAGTATTTT.

V and J are TRBV24-1 and TRBJ2-7, with D perhaps TRBD1 (5 bases). CDR1 KGHDR and CDR2 SFDVKD come from the germline V gene. V lost 7 bases and J lost 2, with 8 bases in between. The CDR3 has 12 amino acids. The CDR3 reads CATRGQTYEQYF. The CDR3 nucleotides are TGTGCCACCAGGGGGCAAACCTACGAGCAGTACTTC.

This clonotype has ten or more counts. The chain uses TRBV7-9 and TRBJ1-5; 9 bases are a match to TRBD1. CDR1 SEHNR and CDR2 FQNEAQ come from the germline V gene (reference sequence). J lost 5 bases, V lost 4 bases, and 6 bases had no gene match. The CDR3 runs 15 residues. CDR3 nucleotide sequence: TGTGCCAGCAGCTCACATACAGGGGGCGATCAGCCCCAGCATTTT. It encodes CASSSHTGGDQPQHF.